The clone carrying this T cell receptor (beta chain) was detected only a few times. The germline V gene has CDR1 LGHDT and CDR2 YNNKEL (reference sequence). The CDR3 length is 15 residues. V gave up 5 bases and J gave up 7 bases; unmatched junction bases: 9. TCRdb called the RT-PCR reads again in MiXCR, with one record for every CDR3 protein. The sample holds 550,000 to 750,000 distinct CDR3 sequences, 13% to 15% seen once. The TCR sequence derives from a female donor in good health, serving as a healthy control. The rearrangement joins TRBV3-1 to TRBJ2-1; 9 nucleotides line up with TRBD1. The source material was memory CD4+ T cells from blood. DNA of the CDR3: TGTGCCAGCAGCTTAGGGACAGGGATGGGAAATGAGCAGTTCTTC. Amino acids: CASSLGTGMGNEQFF.